Sequencing of this TCR beta chain was carried out in a study of cytomegalovirus exposure and HLA in healthy donors. Primers for the PCR totalled 60 Vbeta and 13 Jbeta. This table comes from immunoSEQ multiplex PCR, and its TCRdb copy is limited to in-frame clones, with some not included. The data contain roughly 180,000 clones, roughly 88% of them singletons. CDR1 MNHNS and CDR2 SASEGT come from the germline V gene. The V end was cut by 4 bases, the J end by 0 bases, with 4 bases between. CDR3 length: 13 residues. Input material: PBMCs. The chain is built from TRBV6-1 and TRBJ1-5; D unresolved. The sequence was collected from a boy aged 2 to 10 in good health and CMV-seronegative. The CDR3, as DNA: TGTGCCAGCAGTGGTTATAGCAATCAGCCCCAGCATTTT. Translating gives CASSGYSNQPQHF.